The rows below give T cell receptor beta chains drawn from one sample of a study of T cell repertoires in cytomegalovirus infection. TCRdb redid the calling of the reads with MiXCR, one entry per CDR3 protein. Among roughly 150,000 distinct CDR3 sequences listed, 23% were seen once. Sample: PBMCs. The receptor source for this set is a human donor in good health (CMV status not recorded). Some clones in this sample may be carry-over from other donors' samples. CDR3s include the opening cysteine and the closing phenylalanine or tryptophan. A D gene is named only where the DNA matches it firmly. The size of a clone is reported for some rows only, either as once, few or many, or as a class for expanded clones.

j_gene: TRBJ2-7
v_gene: TRBV3-1
d_gene: .
abundance: .
CDR3aa: CASSLFRDRTVLEQYF
CDR3nt: TGTGCCAGCAGCCTCTTCCGAGACAGGACGGTTCTCGAGCAGTACTTC

j_gene: TRBJ2-4
v_gene: TRBV5-1
d_gene: .
abundance: .
CDR3aa: CASSELGLAKNIQYF
CDR3nt: TGCGCCAGCAGCGAGCTAGGGCTAGCCAAAAACATTCAGTACTTC

j_gene: TRBJ2-3
v_gene: TRBV20-1
d_gene: TRBD2
abundance: few
CDR3aa: CSAVAGGADTQYF
CDR3nt: TGCAGTGCGGTAGCGGGAGGGGCTGATACGCAGTATTTT

j_gene: TRBJ2-5
v_gene: TRBV7-3
d_gene: .
abundance: .
CDR3aa: CASSPQGVRTQYF
CDR3nt: TGTGCCAGCAGCCCCCAGGGAGTAAGGACCCAGTACTTC

j_gene: TRBJ2-3
v_gene: TRBV2
d_gene: .
abundance: .
CDR3aa: CASGRGNTDTQYF
CDR3nt: TGTGCCAGCGGGAGAGGGAACACAGATACGCAGTATTTT

j_gene: TRBJ2-7
v_gene: TRBV28
d_gene: .
abundance: .
CDR3aa: CASSLLGPADEQYF
CDR3nt: TGTGCCAGCAGTTTACTGGGGCCGGCGGACGAGCAGTACTTC

j_gene: TRBJ2-3
v_gene: TRBV9
d_gene: .
abundance: .
CDR3aa: CASSVDGVEDTQYF
CDR3nt: TGTGCCAGCAGCGTAGATGGAGTTGAAGATACGCAGTATTTT

j_gene: TRBJ2-2
v_gene: TRBV7-2
d_gene: .
abundance: .
CDR3aa: CASSPGTHRELFF
CDR3nt: TGTGCCAGCAGCCCTGGGACTCACCGGGAGCTGTTTTTT

j_gene: TRBJ2-2
v_gene: TRBV4-3
d_gene: .
abundance: few
CDR3aa: CASSPGARQDTGELFF
CDR3nt: TGCGCCAGCAGCCCAGGGGCGAGGCAGGACACCGGGGAGCTGTTTTTT

j_gene: TRBJ2-2
v_gene: TRBV7-6
d_gene: .
abundance: .
CDR3aa: CASSLSELNNGELFF
CDR3nt: TGTGCCAGCAGCTTAAGTGAACTAAACAACGGGGAGCTGTTTTTT

j_gene: TRBJ2-1
v_gene: TRBV7-3
d_gene: TRBD2
abundance: few
CDR3aa: CASSLTSGSVYNEQFF
CDR3nt: TGTGCCAGCAGCCTGACTAGCGGGAGTGTCTACAATGAGCAGTTCTTC

j_gene: TRBJ2-3
v_gene: TRBV7-2
d_gene: .
abundance: many
CDR3aa: CASSLSRGADTQYF
CDR3nt: TGTGCCAGCAGCTTATCAAGGGGGGCAGATACGCAGTATTTT

j_gene: TRBJ1-1
v_gene: TRBV7-2
d_gene: .
abundance: many
CDR3aa: CASSLAQGVRTEAFF
CDR3nt: TGTGCCAGCAGTTTAGCCCAGGGCGTTCGGACTGAAGCTTTCTTT

j_gene: TRBJ2-7
v_gene: TRBV6-2/TRBV6-3
d_gene: .
abundance: .
CDR3aa: CASGLPYEQYF
CDR3nt: TGTGCCAGTGGGCTACCCTACGAGCAGTACTTC

j_gene: TRBJ1-2
v_gene: TRBV12-3/TRBV12-4
d_gene: .
abundance: .
CDR3aa: CASSHLGGYTF
CDR3nt: TGTGCCAGCAGTCACTTGGGTGGCTACACCTTC

j_gene: TRBJ1-5
v_gene: TRBV15
d_gene: .
abundance: .
CDR3aa: CATSRDGLTQPQHF
CDR3nt: TGTGCCACCAGCAGAGATGGCTTAACTCAGCCCCAGCATTTT

j_gene: TRBJ2-6
v_gene: TRBV28
d_gene: .
abundance: few
CDR3aa: CASSFGANVLTF
CDR3nt: TGTGCCAGCAGCTTTGGGGCCAACGTCCTGACTTTC

j_gene: TRBJ2-7
v_gene: TRBV6-2/TRBV6-3
d_gene: .
abundance: .
CDR3aa: CASSQSRDMGYEQYF
CDR3nt: TGTGCCAGCAGTCAAAGCCGGGACATGGGCTACGAGCAGTACTTC

j_gene: TRBJ2-2
v_gene: TRBV11-2
d_gene: .
abundance: many
CDR3aa: CASSSGGLGTGELFF
CDR3nt: TGTGCCAGCAGCTCCGGGGGGCTCGGCACCGGGGAGCTGTTTTTT

j_gene: TRBJ2-1
v_gene: TRBV7-3
d_gene: TRBD2
abundance: few
CDR3aa: CASSPRLAGGNYNEQFF
CDR3nt: TGTGCCAGCAGCCCCAGACTAGCGGGGGGAAACTACAATGAGCAGTTCTTC

j_gene: TRBJ1-2
v_gene: TRBV18
d_gene: .
abundance: many
CDR3aa: CASSTGTDLGGYTF
CDR3nt: TGTGCCAGCTCCACCGGGACGGACCTCGGTGGCTACACCTTC

j_gene: TRBJ2-1
v_gene: TRBV23-1
d_gene: .
abundance: .
CDR3aa: CASSRDREGHNEQFF
CDR3nt: TGCGCCAGCAGTCGCGACAGGGAGGGGCACAATGAGCAGTTCTTC

j_gene: TRBJ2-5
v_gene: TRBV7-3
d_gene: TRBD2
abundance: many
CDR3aa: CASSLSGSGETQYF
CDR3nt: TGTGCCAGCAGCCTTAGCGGGAGCGGAGAGACCCAGTACTTC

j_gene: TRBJ2-1
v_gene: TRBV5-1
d_gene: TRBD2
abundance: .
CDR3aa: CACSLGFTSGSYNEQFF
CDR3nt: TGCGCCTGCAGCTTGGGGTTTACTAGCGGGAGCTACAATGAGCAGTTCTTC

j_gene: TRBJ2-7
v_gene: TRBV20-1
d_gene: .
abundance: few
CDR3aa: CSASGRRGAGQYF
CDR3nt: TGCAGTGCTAGCGGCCGGCGGGGAGCCGGGCAGTACTTC

j_gene: TRBJ1-1
v_gene: TRBV28
d_gene: .
abundance: few
CDR3aa: CAATSGIIAFF
CDR3nt: TGTGCCGCCACCTCAGGGATAATAGCTTTCTTT

j_gene: TRBJ1-2
v_gene: TRBV29-1
d_gene: TRBD1
abundance: .
CDR3aa: CSVSGGTAGYGYTF
CDR3nt: TGCAGCGTATCGGGGGGGACAGCGGGCTATGGCTACACCTTC

j_gene: TRBJ2-5
v_gene: TRBV29-1
d_gene: .
abundance: .
CDR3aa: CSVEEWTPTEWAQYF
CDR3nt: TGCAGCGTTGAAGAGTGGACACCCACGGAATGGGCCCAGTACTTC

j_gene: TRBJ2-1
v_gene: TRBV5-6
d_gene: .
abundance: many
CDR3aa: CASNDRRGYNEQFF
CDR3nt: TGTGCCAGCAATGACAGAAGGGGTTACAATGAGCAGTTCTTC

j_gene: TRBJ2-1
v_gene: TRBV6-6
d_gene: TRBD2
abundance: .
CDR3aa: CASRPTSGNFNEQFF
CDR3nt: TGTGCCAGCAGGCCGACTAGCGGGAATTTCAATGAGCAGTTCTTC

j_gene: TRBJ2-7
v_gene: TRBV10-2
d_gene: .
abundance: .
CDR3aa: CASSEPDFFASYEQYF
CDR3nt: TGCGCCAGCAGTGAGCCAGACTTTTTCGCCTCCTACGAGCAGTACTTC

j_gene: TRBJ2-7
v_gene: TRBV6-5
d_gene: .
abundance: many
CDR3aa: CASSLVNGEQYF
CDR3nt: TGTGCCAGCAGTTTAGTTAATGGCGAGCAGTACTTC

j_gene: TRBJ2-3
v_gene: TRBV27
d_gene: TRBD1
abundance: .
CDR3aa: CASSSPLGQGMSTDTQYF
CDR3nt: TGTGCCAGCAGTTCACCTCTCGGACAGGGGATGTCGACAGATACGCAGTATTTT

j_gene: TRBJ2-7
v_gene: TRBV7-2
d_gene: .
abundance: many
CDR3aa: CASSFVGHEQYF
CDR3nt: TGTGCCAGCAGCTTCGTAGGCCACGAGCAGTACTTC

j_gene: TRBJ1-2
v_gene: TRBV12-3/TRBV12-4
d_gene: .
abundance: many
CDR3aa: CASSPTSFGYGYTF
CDR3nt: TGTGCCAGCAGCCCTACATCCTTTGGCTATGGCTACACCTTC

j_gene: TRBJ1-1
v_gene: TRBV20-1
d_gene: .
abundance: .
CDR3aa: CSARAYLNRQSIPEAFF
CDR3nt: TGCAGTGCTAGAGCGTACTTAAACAGGCAGTCGATCCCTGAAGCTTTCTTT

j_gene: TRBJ2-6
v_gene: TRBV12-3/TRBV12-4
d_gene: .
abundance: few
CDR3aa: CASSPLGDGANVLTF
CDR3nt: TGTGCCAGCAGTCCCTTGGGGGATGGGGCCAACGTCCTGACTTTC

j_gene: TRBJ1-1
v_gene: TRBV15
d_gene: .
abundance: few
CDR3aa: CATSRDLNTEAFF
CDR3nt: TGTGCCACCAGCAGAGACTTGAACACTGAAGCTTTCTTT

j_gene: TRBJ2-7
v_gene: TRBV11-1
d_gene: TRBD2
abundance: .
CDR3aa: CASSSPGLADSYEQYF
CDR3nt: TGTGCCAGCAGCTCCCCGGGACTAGCGGACTCCTACGAGCAGTACTTC

j_gene: TRBJ2-1
v_gene: TRBV11-2
d_gene: TRBD1
abundance: many
CDR3aa: CASSLTGGNEQFF
CDR3nt: TGTGCCAGCAGCTTAACAGGGGGCAATGAGCAGTTCTTC

j_gene: TRBJ1-5
v_gene: TRBV15
d_gene: .
abundance: .
CDR3aa: CATSRDLGSQPQHF
CDR3nt: TGTGCCACCAGCAGAGATCTGGGGAGCCAGCCCCAGCATTTT

j_gene: TRBJ1-1
v_gene: TRBV12-3/TRBV12-4
d_gene: TRBD1
abundance: many
CDR3aa: CASSPGGATEAFF
CDR3nt: TGTGCCAGCAGTCCAGGGGGGGCGACTGAAGCTTTCTTT

j_gene: TRBJ2-5
v_gene: TRBV29-1
d_gene: .
abundance: .
CDR3aa: CSVVSGETRETQYF
CDR3nt: TGCAGTGTGGTCTCGGGGGAGACTCGAGAGACCCAGTACTTC

j_gene: TRBJ1-2
v_gene: TRBV7-9
d_gene: .
abundance: few
CDR3aa: CASSPIPEAYGYTF
CDR3nt: TGTGCCAGCAGCCCGATCCCAGAAGCCTATGGCTACACCTTC

j_gene: TRBJ2-5
v_gene: TRBV7-9
d_gene: .
abundance: many
CDR3aa: CASSSPRARGEETQYF
CDR3nt: TGTGCCAGCAGCTCCCCGCGGGCTAGGGGTGAAGAGACCCAGTACTTC

j_gene: TRBJ2-7
v_gene: TRBV19
d_gene: TRBD1
abundance: .
CDR3aa: CASSIETGDVYEQYF
CDR3nt: TGTGCCAGTAGTATTGAGACAGGGGACGTCTACGAGCAGTACTTC

j_gene: TRBJ2-3
v_gene: TRBV7-2
d_gene: .
abundance: many
CDR3aa: CASSLDGGYTDTQYF
CDR3nt: TGTGCCAGCAGCTTAGATGGGGGCTACACAGATACGCAGTATTTT

j_gene: TRBJ2-5
v_gene: TRBV11-2
d_gene: .
abundance: few
CDR3aa: CASSFYREQETQYF
CDR3nt: TGTGCCAGCAGCTTTTACAGGGAACAAGAGACCCAGTACTTC

j_gene: TRBJ2-3
v_gene: TRBV7-6
d_gene: TRBD1
abundance: .
CDR3aa: CASSLRQGPQYF
CDR3nt: TGTGCCAGCAGCTTGAGACAGGGGCCGCAGTATTTT

j_gene: TRBJ1-1
v_gene: TRBV4-1
d_gene: .
abundance: few
CDR3aa: CASSQEAVFQAFF
CDR3nt: TGCGCCAGCAGCCAAGAAGCAGTTTTCCAAGCTTTCTTT

j_gene: TRBJ2-6
v_gene: TRBV4-1
d_gene: .
abundance: .
CDR3aa: CASSQDEGGANVLTF
CDR3nt: TGCGCCAGCAGCCAAGATGAGGGCGGGGCCAACGTCCTGACTTTC

j_gene: TRBJ1-5
v_gene: TRBV28
d_gene: .
abundance: .
CDR3aa: CASRGVFVGRTDFNQPQHF
CDR3nt: TGTGCCAGCAGGGGGGTATTCGTGGGCAGGACGGATTTTAATCAGCCCCAGCATTTT

j_gene: TRBJ2-1
v_gene: TRBV4-1
d_gene: .
abundance: .
CDR3aa: CASSQDGPIVGYNEQFF
CDR3nt: TGCGCCAGCAGCCAAGATGGCCCTATAGTGGGTTACAATGAGCAGTTCTTC

j_gene: TRBJ1-5
v_gene: TRBV10-3
d_gene: TRBD1
abundance: .
CDR3aa: CAISPDRGGNQPQHF
CDR3nt: TGTGCCATCAGTCCCGACAGGGGCGGCAATCAGCCCCAGCATTTT

j_gene: TRBJ1-1
v_gene: TRBV7-2
d_gene: .
abundance: many
CDR3aa: CASSFSGTEAFF
CDR3nt: TGTGCCAGCAGCTTCAGTGGCACTGAAGCTTTCTTT

j_gene: TRBJ2-7
v_gene: TRBV6-5
d_gene: .
abundance: .
CDR3aa: CASSYSPLNEQYF
CDR3nt: TGTGCCAGCAGTTACTCCCCCCTGAACGAGCAGTACTTC

j_gene: TRBJ1-1
v_gene: TRBV11-2
d_gene: TRBD1
abundance: .
CDR3aa: CASSLSGTGKDTEAFF
CDR3nt: TGTGCCAGCAGCTTGTCGGGGACAGGGAAGGACACTGAAGCTTTCTTT

j_gene: TRBJ2-1
v_gene: TRBV12-5
d_gene: TRBD2
abundance: many
CDR3aa: CASGLATIAGPYNEQFF
CDR3nt: TGTGCTAGTGGTTTGGCAACAATAGCGGGTCCATACAATGAGCAGTTCTTC